This TCR beta chain is drawn from a study of cytomegalovirus exposure and HLA in healthy donors. V lost 6 bases and J lost 0; bases outside the gene matches: 11. Per the germline V gene, CDR1 is SNHLY and CDR2 is FYNNEI. The CDR3 extends over 18 amino acids. The PCR was carried out with 60 Vbeta primers and 13 Jbeta primers. In the original processing: An analysis performed later counted roughly 80 million unique TCR beta chains (roughly 11 million of them shared). TCRdb's table, derived via immunoSEQ multiplex PCR, lists solely in-frame clones and lacks some. The D gene and trimming were derived from the DNA, and the V and J assignments and clone size from that table. The table shows roughly 180,000 clones, with just under 80% occurring only once.

Material: PBMCs. This sequence was found in a woman in her 30s in good health and CMV-seronegative. The gene calls are TRBV2 and TRBJ2-5; 12 bases line up with TRBD2. CDR3 sequence reads: CASRGGLAGGPYQETQYF. Written as DNA, the CDR3 is TGTGCCAGCAGAGGGGGTCTAGCGGGGGGGCCGTACCAAGAGACCCAGTACTTC.